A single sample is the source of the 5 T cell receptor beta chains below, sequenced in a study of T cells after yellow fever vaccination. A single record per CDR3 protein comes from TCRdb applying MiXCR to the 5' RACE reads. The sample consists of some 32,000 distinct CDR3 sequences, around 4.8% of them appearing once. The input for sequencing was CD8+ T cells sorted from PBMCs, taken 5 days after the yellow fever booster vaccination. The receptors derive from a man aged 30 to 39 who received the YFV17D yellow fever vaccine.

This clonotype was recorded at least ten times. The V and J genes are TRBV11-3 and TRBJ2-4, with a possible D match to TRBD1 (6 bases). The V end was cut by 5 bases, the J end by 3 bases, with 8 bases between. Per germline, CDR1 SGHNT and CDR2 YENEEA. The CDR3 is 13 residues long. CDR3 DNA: TGTGCCAGCAGCCCGGACAGCAAAAACATTCAGTACTTC. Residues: CASSPDSKNIQYF.

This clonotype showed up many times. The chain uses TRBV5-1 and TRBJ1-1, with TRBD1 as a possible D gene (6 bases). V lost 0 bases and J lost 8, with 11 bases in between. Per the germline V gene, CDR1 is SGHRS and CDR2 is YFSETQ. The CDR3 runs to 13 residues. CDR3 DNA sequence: TGCGCCAGCAGCTTGGAGGGGGGCTCCGAAGCTTTCTTT. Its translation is CASSLEGGSEAFF.

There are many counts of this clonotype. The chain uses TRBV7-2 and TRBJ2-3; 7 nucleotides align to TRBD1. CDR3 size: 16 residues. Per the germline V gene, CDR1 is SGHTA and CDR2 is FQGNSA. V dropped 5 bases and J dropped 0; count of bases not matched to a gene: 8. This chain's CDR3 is CASSRWDSASTDTQYF. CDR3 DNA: TGTGCCAGCAGCCGCTGGGACAGCGCTAGCACAGATACGCAGTATTTT.

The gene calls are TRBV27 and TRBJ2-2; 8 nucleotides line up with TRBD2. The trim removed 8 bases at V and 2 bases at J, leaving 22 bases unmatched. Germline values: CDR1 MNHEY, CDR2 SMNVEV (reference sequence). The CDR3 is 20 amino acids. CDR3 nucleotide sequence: TGTGCCAGCCAGGAGCAGGCGGGAGGTAACCAGTATATTAACACCGGGGAGCTGTTTTTT. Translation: CASQEQAGGNQYINTGELFF.

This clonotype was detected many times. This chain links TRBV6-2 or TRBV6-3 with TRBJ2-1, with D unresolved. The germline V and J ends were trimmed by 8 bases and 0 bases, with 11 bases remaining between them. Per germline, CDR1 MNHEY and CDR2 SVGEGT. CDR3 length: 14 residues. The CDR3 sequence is CASEWSHSYNEQFF. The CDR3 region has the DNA TGTGCCAGCGAGTGGAGTCACTCCTACAATGAGCAGTTCTTC.